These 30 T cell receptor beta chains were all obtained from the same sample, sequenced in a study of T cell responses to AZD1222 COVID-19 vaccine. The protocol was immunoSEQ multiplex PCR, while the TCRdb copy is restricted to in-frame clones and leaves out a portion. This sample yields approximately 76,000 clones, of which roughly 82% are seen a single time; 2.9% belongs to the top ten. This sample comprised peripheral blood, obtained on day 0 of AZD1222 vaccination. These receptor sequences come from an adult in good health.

The CDR3 here is CASGSTGAGNTGELFF. The CDR3, as DNA: TGCGCCAGCGGGTCGACAGGGGCAGGGAACACCGGGGAGCTGTTTTTT. V and J are TRBV5-1 and TRBJ2-2; TRBD1 matches 8 bases. Germline V gene data show CDR1 as SGHRS and CDR2 as YFSETQ. The CDR3 has 16 residues. V shed 7 bases and J 1 base; nucleotides not matched to a gene: 9.

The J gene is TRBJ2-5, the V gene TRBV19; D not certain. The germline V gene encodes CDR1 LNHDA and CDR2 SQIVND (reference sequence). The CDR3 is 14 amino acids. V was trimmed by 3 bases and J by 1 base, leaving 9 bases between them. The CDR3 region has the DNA TGTGCCAGTAGTATCCTTGGAGCCCAAGAGACCCAGTACTTC. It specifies CASSILGAQETQYF.

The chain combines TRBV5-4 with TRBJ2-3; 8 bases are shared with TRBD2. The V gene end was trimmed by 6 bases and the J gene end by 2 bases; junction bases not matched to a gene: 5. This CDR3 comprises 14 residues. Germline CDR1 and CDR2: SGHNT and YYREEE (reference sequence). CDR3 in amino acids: CASTSGRPTDTQYF. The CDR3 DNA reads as TGTGCCAGCACGAGCGGGAGACCCACAGATACGCAGTATTTT. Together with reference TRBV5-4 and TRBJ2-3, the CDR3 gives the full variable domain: ETGVTQSPTHLIKTRGQQVTLRCSSQSGHNTVSWYQQALGQGPQFIFQYYREEENGRGNFPPRFSGLQFPNYSSELNVNALELDDSALYLCASTSGRPTDTQYFGPGTRLTVL.

CDR3 DNA: TGCGCCAGCAGTGAGAGCAGCGGGAGGACAGATACGCAGTATTTT. This codes for CASSESSGRTDTQYF. The chain employs TRBV10-2 and TRBJ2-3, with 9 bases aligning to TRBD2. The V segment lost 2 bases and the J segment 3 bases; nucleotides outside the gene matches: 3. The germline CDR1 and CDR2 sequences are WSHSY and SAAADI. This CDR3 has 15 residues.

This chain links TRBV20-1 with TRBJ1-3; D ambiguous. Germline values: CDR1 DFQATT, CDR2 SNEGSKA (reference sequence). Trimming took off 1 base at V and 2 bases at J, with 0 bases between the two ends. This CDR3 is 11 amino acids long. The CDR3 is CSARAGNTIYF. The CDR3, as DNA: TGCAGTGCTAGAGCTGGAAACACCATATATTTT.

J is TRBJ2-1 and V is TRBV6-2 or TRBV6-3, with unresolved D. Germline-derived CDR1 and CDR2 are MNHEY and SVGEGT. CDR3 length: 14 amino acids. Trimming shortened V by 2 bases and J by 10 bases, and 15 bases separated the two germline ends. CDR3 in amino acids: CASSYPLVSVEQFF. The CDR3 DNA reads TGTGCCAGCAGTTACCCCTTAGTTTCGGTGGAGCAGTTCTTC.

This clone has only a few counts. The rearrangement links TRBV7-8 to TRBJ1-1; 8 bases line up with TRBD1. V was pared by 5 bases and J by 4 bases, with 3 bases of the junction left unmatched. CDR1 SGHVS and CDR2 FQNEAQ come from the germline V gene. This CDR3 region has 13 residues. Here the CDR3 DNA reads TGTGCCAGCAGCCCCAGGGGGCCCACTGAAGCTTTCTTT. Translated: CASSPRGPTEAFF.

The CDR3 DNA reads TGTGCCAGCAGCAGGACTAGCGGGGCCGCGGGAACCGGGGAGCTGTTTTTT. Its protein is CASSRTSGAAGTGELFF. V is TRBV3-1 (or the pseudogene TRBV3-2) and J is TRBJ2-2, with 12 bases identical to TRBD2. Germline CDR1 reads LGHDT; CDR2 reads YNNKEL (reference sequence). CDR3 size: 17 residues. Trimming took 5 bases from V and 5 from J; bases not matched to a gene: 9.

CDR3 in amino acids: CAIGQQNSPLHF. The DNA for the CDR3 is TGTGCCATCGGACAGCAGAATTCACCCCTCCACTTT. This chain joins TRBV10-3 and TRBJ1-6, with D possibly matching TRBD1 (6 bases). Germline values: CDR1 ENHRY, CDR2 SYGVKD. The CDR3 is 12 amino acids. Between the trimmed V and J ends, which lost 8 bases and 7 bases, there was a span of 9 bases.

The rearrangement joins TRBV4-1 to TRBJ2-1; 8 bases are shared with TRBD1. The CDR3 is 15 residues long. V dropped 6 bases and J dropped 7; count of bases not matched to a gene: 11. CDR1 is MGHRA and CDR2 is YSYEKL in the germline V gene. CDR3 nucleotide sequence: TGCGCCAGCAGTACCGAGTGGACAGGGAGTAATGAGCAGTTCTTC. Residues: CASSTEWTGSNEQFF.

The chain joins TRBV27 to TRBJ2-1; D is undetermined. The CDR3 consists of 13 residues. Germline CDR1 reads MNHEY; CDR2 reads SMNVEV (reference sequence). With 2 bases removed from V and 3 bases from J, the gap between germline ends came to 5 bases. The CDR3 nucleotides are TGTGCCAGCAGTTTAGCAGGCTACAATGAGCAGTTCTTC. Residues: CASSLAGYNEQFF.

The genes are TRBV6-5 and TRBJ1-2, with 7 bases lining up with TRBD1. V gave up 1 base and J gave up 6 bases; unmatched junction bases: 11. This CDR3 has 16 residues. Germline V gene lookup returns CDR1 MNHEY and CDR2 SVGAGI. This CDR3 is CASSYWGRGDNNGYTF. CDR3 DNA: TGTGCCAGCAGTTACTGGGGCAGGGGGGATAATAATGGCTACACCTTC.

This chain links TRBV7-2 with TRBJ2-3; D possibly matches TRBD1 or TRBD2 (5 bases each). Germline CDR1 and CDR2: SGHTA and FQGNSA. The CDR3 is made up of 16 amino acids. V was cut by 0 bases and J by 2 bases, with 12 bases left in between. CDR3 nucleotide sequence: TGTGCCAGCAGCTTAGCTGGGGACCTCCTCACAGATACGCAGTATTTT. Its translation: CASSLAGDLLTDTQYF.

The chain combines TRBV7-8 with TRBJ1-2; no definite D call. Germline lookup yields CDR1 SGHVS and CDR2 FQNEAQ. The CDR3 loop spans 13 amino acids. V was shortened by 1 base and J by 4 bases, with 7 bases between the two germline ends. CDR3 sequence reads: CASSLEGGYGYTF. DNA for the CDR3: TGTGCCAGCAGCTTAGAGGGCGGCTATGGCTACACCTTC.

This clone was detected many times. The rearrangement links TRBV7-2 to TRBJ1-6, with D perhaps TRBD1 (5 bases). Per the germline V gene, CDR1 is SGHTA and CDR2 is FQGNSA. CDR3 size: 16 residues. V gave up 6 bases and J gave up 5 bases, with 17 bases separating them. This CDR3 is CASSPTPDTNNSPLHF. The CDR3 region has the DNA TGTGCCAGCAGTCCAACCCCGGACACAAATAATTCACCCCTCCACTTT.

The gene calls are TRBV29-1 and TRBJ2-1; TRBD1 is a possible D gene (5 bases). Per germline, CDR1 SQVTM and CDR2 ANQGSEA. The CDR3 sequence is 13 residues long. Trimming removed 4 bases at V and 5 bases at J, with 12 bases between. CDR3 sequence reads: CSVGFRVDNEQFF. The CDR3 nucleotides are TGCAGCGTTGGCTTCAGGGTGGACAATGAGCAGTTCTTC.

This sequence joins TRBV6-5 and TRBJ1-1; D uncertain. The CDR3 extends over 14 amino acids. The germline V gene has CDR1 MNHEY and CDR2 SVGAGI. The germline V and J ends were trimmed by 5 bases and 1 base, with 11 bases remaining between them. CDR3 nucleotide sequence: TGTGCCAGCAGTCCAGACGGGTCGAACACTGAAGCTTTCTTT. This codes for CASSPDGSNTEAFF.

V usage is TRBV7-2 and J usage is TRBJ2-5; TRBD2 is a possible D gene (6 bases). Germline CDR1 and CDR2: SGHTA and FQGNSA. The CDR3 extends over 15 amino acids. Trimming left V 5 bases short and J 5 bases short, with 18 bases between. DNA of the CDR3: TGTGCCAGCAGCCACTGGGACTCCCTGGGGGAGACCCAGTACTTC. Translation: CASSHWDSLGETQYF.

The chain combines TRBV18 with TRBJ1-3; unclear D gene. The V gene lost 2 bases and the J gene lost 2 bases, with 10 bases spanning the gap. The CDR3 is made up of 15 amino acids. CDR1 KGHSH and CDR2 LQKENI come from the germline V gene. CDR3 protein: CASSPSGITGNTIYF. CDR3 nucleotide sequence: TGTGCCAGCTCACCATCAGGTATCACTGGAAACACCATATATTTT.

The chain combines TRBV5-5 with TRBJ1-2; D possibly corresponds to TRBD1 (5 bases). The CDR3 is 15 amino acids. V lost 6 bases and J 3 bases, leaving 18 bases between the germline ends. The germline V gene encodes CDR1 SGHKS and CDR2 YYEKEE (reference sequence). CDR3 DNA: TGTGCCAGCACCCAGGGCGGCTTCCGTGACTATGGCTACACCTTC. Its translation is CASTQGGFRDYGYTF. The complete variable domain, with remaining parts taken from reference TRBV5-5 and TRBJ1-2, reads DAGVTQSPTHLIKTRGQQVTLRCSPISGHKSVSWYQQVLGQGPQFIFQYYEKEERGRGNFPDRFSARQFPNYSSELNVNALLLGDSALYLCASTQGGFRDYGYTFGSGTRLTVV.

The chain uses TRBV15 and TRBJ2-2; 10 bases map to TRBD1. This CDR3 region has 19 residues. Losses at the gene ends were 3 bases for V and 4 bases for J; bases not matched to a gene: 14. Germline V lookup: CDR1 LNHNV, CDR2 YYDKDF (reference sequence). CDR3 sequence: CATSRIRDRGPRSTGELFF. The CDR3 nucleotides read TGTGCCACCAGCAGGATACGGGACAGGGGCCCCCGGAGCACCGGGGAGCTGTTTTTT.

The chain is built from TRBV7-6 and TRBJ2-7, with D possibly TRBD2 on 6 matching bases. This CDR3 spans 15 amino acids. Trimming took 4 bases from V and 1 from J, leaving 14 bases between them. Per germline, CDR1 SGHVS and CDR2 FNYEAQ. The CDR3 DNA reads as TGTGCCAGCAGCTCATGGGGAAGCGGGTCCTACGAGCAGTACTTC. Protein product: CASSSWGSGSYEQYF.

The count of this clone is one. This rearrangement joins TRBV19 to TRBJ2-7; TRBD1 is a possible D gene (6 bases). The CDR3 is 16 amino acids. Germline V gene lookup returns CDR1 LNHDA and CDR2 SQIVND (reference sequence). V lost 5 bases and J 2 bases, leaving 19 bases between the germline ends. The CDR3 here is CASSGSRKDRTYEQYF. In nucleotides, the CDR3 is TGTGCCAGTAGTGGGTCTAGGAAAGACAGGACCTACGAGCAGTACTTC.

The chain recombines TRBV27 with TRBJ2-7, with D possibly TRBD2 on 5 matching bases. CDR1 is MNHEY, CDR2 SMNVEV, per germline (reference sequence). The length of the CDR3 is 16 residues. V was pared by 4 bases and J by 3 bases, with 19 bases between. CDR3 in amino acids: CASSSSISRARYEQYF. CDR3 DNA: TGTGCCAGCAGTTCCTCTATCTCGCGGGCTCGCTACGAGCAGTACTTC.

The CDR3: CASSQGPGQGKWEAFF. CDR3 DNA sequence: TGTGCCAGCAGCCAAGGCCCGGGCCAAGGGAAGTGGGAAGCTTTCTTT. This rearrangement joins TRBV3-1 (or the pseudogene TRBV3-2) to TRBJ1-1; no firm D call. Trimming left V 1 base short and J 8 bases short, with 20 bases between. Per the germline V gene, CDR1 is LGHDT and CDR2 is YNNKEL (reference sequence). The CDR3 spans 16 residues.

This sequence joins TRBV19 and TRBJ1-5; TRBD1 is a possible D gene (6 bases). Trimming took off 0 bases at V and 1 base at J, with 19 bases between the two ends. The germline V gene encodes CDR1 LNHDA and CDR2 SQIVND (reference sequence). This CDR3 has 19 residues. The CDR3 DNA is TGTGCCAGTAGTATAGATCCTCTATCAGGGGAAGGAAGCAATCAGCCCCAGCATTTT. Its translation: CASSIDPLSGEGSNQPQHF.

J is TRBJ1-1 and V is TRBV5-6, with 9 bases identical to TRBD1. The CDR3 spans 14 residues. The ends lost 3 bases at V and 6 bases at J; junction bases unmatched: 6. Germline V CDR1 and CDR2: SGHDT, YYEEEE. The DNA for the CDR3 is TGTGCCAGCAGCTATACAGGGGGCGTCGCTGAAGCTTTCTTT. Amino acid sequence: CASSYTGGVAEAFF.

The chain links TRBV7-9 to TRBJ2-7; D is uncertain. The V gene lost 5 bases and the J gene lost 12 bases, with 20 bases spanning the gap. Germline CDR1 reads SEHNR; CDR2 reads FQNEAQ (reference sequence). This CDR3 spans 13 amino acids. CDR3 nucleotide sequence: TGTGCCAGCAGCACTTCGGACGGACGGAATTGGTACTTC. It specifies CASSTSDGRNWYF.

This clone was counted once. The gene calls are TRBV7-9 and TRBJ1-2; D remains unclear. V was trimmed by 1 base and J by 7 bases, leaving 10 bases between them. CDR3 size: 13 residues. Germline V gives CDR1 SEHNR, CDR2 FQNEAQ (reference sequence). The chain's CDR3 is CASSLGLKFGYTF. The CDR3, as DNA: TGTGCCAGCAGCTTAGGGCTGAAGTTTGGCTACACCTTC.

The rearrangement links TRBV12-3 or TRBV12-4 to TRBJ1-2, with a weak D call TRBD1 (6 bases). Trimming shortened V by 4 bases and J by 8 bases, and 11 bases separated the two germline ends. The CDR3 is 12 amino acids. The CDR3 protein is CASSYSTGGYTF. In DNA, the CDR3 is TGTGCCAGCAGTTATTCGACAGGAGGCTACACCTTC.